The entry below gives a single TCR beta chain sequence along with its context. This clone was picked up one time. The antigen it binds to is not known. The input lacks base qualities; no much larger clone sits a single base away. What the time point label conveys for this sample: week 47, end of study. Every vaccine dose consisted of 300 ug of a 20-mer mutant IDH1 peptide in Montanide, administered subcutaneously together with topical imiquimod. Across visits V03 through V10, patients got a total of eight vaccinations, given in weeks 1, 3, 5, 7, 11, 15, 19 and 23. All donors had newly diagnosed IDH1-mutant astrocytomas of WHO grade 3 or 4 that showed loss of nuclear ATRX. The samples were drawn from NOA16, a multicentre, single-arm, open-label phase I trial in Germany that tested a mutant IDH1 peptide vaccine in humans for the first time. Genomic DNA for TCRB sequencing was isolated from EDTA blood with the DNeasy Blood and Tissue Kit.

This specimen comes from a study of a mutant IDH1 vaccine in newly diagnosed glioma (dated by TCRdb to the early 2020s). Background for the entire study: In the chemotherapy-containing groups, vaccination started alongside temozolomide cycles, whereas in patients who had radiotherapy alone it started 4-6 weeks after radiotherapy. Peripheral blood was drawn at six visits: V03 (baseline), V05, V07, V10, V12 and V13. Before enrollment, most patients had been given radiochemotherapy with temozolomide as standard therapy, while the rest had received either radiotherapy alone or temozolomide alone. For exploratory analyses, about 25 treated patients had longitudinal TCRB deep sequencing done wherever samples were available. The week-35 safety follow-up was designated visit V12, and the week-47 end of study was designated visit V13. Of the roughly 30 treated patients, around 62% were male and approximately 38% were female, and a mean age of approximately 40 years was recorded.

Libraries were built with the immunoSEQ multiplex PCR assay. The hsTCRB Kit was used according to the manufacturer's protocol to amplify rearranged TCR beta chain sequences. TCRB libraries were sequenced on an Illumina MiSeq. In the paper's pipeline: Demultiplexing, trimming and gene mapping were performed with the kit vendor's proprietary platform. TCRdb stores this immuneACCESS table with in-frame sequences only. Part of the clones is absent; in the studies checked, under half of the shortfall reflects unresolved V genes, and no reason is known for the rest. V and J calls and clone size are given by that table; D and trimming were obtained from the DNA. The sample records around 50,000 clones, less than 70% of which are singletons. The ten largest account for about 5% of the sample. Study-wide conclusions, independent of this receptor: PBMC samples for TCRB deep sequencing were selected based on availability. Immune responses induced by the vaccine were seen in approximately 92% of patients across multiple MHC alleles. The authors stated that sample limitations prevented analyses of patient blood samples from being reproduced. No apparent relationship was observed between pseudoprogression and alterations in the top peripheral T cell clonotypes detected by TCRB sequencing.

CDR1 is given as SGHAT and CDR2 as FQNNGV, both from the germline V gene. Cut back by 7 bases and 6 bases, the V and J ends lie 15 bases apart. CDR3 length: 13 amino acids, cysteine to phenylalanine. Only the CDR3 DNA stays, 39 bases, in frame from base 1. The TCR originated in a man in his forties with glioma. Some clones in this sample may be carry-over from other donors' samples. This material consisted of peripheral blood mononuclear cells (PBMCs), taken from a glioma patient whose treatment included an IDH1 peptide vaccine. This sequence uses TRBV11-2 and TRBJ1-1; the D gene is perhaps TRBD1, on 6 matching bases. This receptor has the CDR3 CASNDGQTAEAFF. DNA sequence: TGTGCCAGCAACGACGGACAGACGGCTGAAGCTTTCTTT.